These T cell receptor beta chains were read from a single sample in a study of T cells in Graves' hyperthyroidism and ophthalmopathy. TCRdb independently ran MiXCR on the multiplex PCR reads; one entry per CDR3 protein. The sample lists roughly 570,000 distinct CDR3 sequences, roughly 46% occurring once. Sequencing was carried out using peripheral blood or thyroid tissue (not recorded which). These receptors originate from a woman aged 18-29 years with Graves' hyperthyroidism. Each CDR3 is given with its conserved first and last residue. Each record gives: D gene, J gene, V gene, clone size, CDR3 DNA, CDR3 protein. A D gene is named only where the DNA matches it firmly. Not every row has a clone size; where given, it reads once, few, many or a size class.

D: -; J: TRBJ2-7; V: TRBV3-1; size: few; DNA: TGTGCCAGCAGCGTACAGGGGAGGTCCTACGAGCAGTACTTC; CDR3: CASSVQGRSYEQYF
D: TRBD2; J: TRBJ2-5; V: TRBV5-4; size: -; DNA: TGTGCCAGCAGCCCCGACGCAGGGACTAGCGGCCAAGAGACCCAGTACTTC; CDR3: CASSPDAGTSGQETQYF
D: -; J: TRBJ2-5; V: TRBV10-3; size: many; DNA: TGTGCCATCAGTAGCGGGACAGATCAAGAGACCCAGTACTTC; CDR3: CAISSGTDQETQYF
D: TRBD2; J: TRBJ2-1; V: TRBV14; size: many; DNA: TGTGCCAGCAGCCCTGGGCGGACTAGCGGGACCTATGAGCAGTTCTTC; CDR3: CASSPGRTSGTYEQFF
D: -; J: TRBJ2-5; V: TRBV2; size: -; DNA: TGTGCCAGCAGGATCCAGGGTACGGAGACCCAGTACTTC; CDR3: CASRIQGTETQYF
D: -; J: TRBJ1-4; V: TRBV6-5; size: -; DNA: TGTGCCAGCAACTACTCCAGGCTTTCTAATGAAGAACTGTTTTTT; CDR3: CASNYSRLSNEELFF
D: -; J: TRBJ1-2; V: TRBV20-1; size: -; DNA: TGCAGTGCATCATTGAGGACAGATCCTGGCTACACCTTC; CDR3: CSASLRTDPGYTF
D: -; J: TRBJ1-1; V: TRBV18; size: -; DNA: TGTGCCAGCTCACCACTATCGGCCAGGGACACTGAAGCTTTCTTT; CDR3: CASSPLSARDTEAFF
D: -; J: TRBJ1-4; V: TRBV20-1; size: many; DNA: TGCAGTGCCAGGGCTGATAATGAAAAACTGTTTTTT; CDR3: CSARADNEKLFF
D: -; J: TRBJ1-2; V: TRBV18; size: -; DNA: TGTGCCAGCTCAGCTGACTCTGGCTACACCTTC; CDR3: CASSADSGYTF
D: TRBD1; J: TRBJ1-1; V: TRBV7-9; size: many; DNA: TGTGCCAGCAGCCCCGAGGGCGCGCGGGACAGGGAAGCTTTCTTT; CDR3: CASSPEGARDREAFF
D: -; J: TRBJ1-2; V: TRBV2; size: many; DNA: TGTGCCAGCAGTGAGGAGGCAGTATTGAGTGGCTACACCTTC; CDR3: CASSEEAVLSGYTF
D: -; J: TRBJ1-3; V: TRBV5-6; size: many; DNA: TGTGCCAGCAGCTTGAGACGCGGTTCTGGAAACACCATATATTTT; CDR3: CASSLRRGSGNTIYF
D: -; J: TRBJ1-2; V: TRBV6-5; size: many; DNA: TGTGCCAGCAGTCTACGGGACAACTATGGCTACACCTTC; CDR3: CASSLRDNYGYTF
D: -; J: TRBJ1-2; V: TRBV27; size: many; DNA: TGTGCCAGCAGCCCTGAGAGGGGGGCACGAAACTATGGCTACACCTTC; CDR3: CASSPERGARNYGYTF